This entry lists 24 T cell receptor beta chains sequenced from one sample in a study of T cell clonotyping in hematopoietic cell transplantation. Sequencing was performed with immunoSEQ multiplex PCR; in TCRdb, only in-frame clones are kept and a portion is missing. The profile shows thousands of clones, 65% to 85% of them singletons. As to time point: recipient sample about 28 days before transplant, after cytoreduction. Sequencing was performed on peripheral blood mononuclear cells, taken before stem cell transplant. These TCRs come from a woman aged 50 to 60 with acute myeloid leukemia. Some clones in this sample may be carry-over from other donors' samples.

The rearrangement joins TRBV10-3 to TRBJ2-1; no clear D. The CDR3 consists of 12 residues. Looked up from germline, CDR1 is ENHRY and CDR2 is SYGVKD. V lost 0 bases, J lost 7 bases, and 4 bases lay in between. The chain's CDR3 is CAISESGNEQFF. CDR3 coding DNA: TGTGCCATCAGTGAGTCCGGGAATGAGCAGTTCTTC.

This chain links TRBV6-1 with TRBJ2-5, with TRBD2 matching over 9 bases. This CDR3 is built from 14 residues. The junction had 2 bases not matched to a gene; V was cut back by 2 bases and J by 4 bases. Germline V gives CDR1 MNHNS, CDR2 SASEGT. CDR3 sequence reads: CASSEIAGVETQYF. As DNA, the CDR3 is TGTGCCAGCAGTGAAATAGCGGGAGTAGAGACCCAGTACTTC.

J is TRBJ2-3 and V is TRBV18, with D perhaps being TRBD1 or TRBD2 (7 bases each). CDR1 is KGHSH and CDR2 is LQKENI in the germline V gene. V was shortened by 4 bases and J by 5 bases, with 13 bases between the two germline ends. The CDR3 length is 14 residues. The CDR3 DNA sequence: TGTGCCAGCTCACAAGCAGGGGGGGAAGATACGCAGTATTTT. Translation: CASSQAGGEDTQYF.

This clone was seen only a few times. The chain carries TRBV5-1 and TRBJ2-1; 7 bases are shared with TRBD2. Germline CDR1 is SGHRS and CDR2 is YFSETQ. Trimming at V came to 0 bases and at J to 6 bases, leaving 6 bases not matched to a gene. The CDR3 totals 15 residues. This CDR3 is CASSLGGTTRNEQFF. CDR3 nucleotide sequence: TGCGCCAGCAGCTTGGGGGGGACTACTCGCAATGAGCAGTTCTTC.

The gene calls are TRBV5-4 and TRBJ2-5, with D unresolved. V lost 0 bases, J lost 5 bases, and 8 bases lay in between. The germline V gene has CDR1 SGHNT and CDR2 YYREEE (reference sequence). The CDR3 is 13 residues long. The CDR3 is CASSLADGETQYF. For the CDR3, the DNA is TGTGCCAGCAGCTTGGCCGACGGGGAGACCCAGTACTTC.

The chain joins TRBV19 to TRBJ1-6; D may be TRBD1 (6 bases). Germline V gene sequence: CDR1 LNHDA, CDR2 SQIVND (reference sequence). Trimming took off 4 bases at V and 7 bases at J, with 14 bases between the two ends. The CDR3 has 15 amino acids. The CDR3 coding sequence is TGTGCCAGTAGTACGCTAGGGGACACCAATTCACCCCTCCACTTT. Residues: CASSTLGDTNSPLHF. The complete variable domain, with remaining parts taken from reference TRBV19 and TRBJ1-6, reads DGGITQSPKYLFRKEGQNVTLSCEQNLNHDAMYWYRQDPGQGLRLIYYSQIVNDFQKGDIAEGYSVSREKKESFPLTVTSAQKNPTAFYLCASSTLGDTNSPLHFGNGTRLTVT.

J is TRBJ1-4 and V is TRBV6-6; TRBD1 matches at 10 bases. The germline V gene has CDR1 MNHNY and CDR2 SVGAGI (reference sequence). V gave up 8 bases and J gave up 8 bases; unmatched junction bases: 8. This CDR3 spans 14 amino acids. CDR3 bases: TGTGCCAGCCGGGACAGGGGAGAGGAGGAAAAACTGTTTTTT. Protein: CASRDRGEEEKLFF.

The V and J genes are TRBV7-2 and TRBJ2-1, with unresolved D. V gave up 4 bases and J gave up 0 bases, with 7 bases separating them. The CDR3 extends over 14 amino acids. Germline CDR1 reads SGHTA; CDR2 reads FQGNSA. The CDR3 region has the DNA TGTGCCAGCAGCTCCGGAAGCTCCTACAATGAGCAGTTCTTC. This codes for CASSSGSSYNEQFF.

CDR3 sequence: CASSLGGGRDTQYF. The CDR3 nucleotides are TGTGCCAGCAGCTTAGGAGGGGGAAGGGATACGCAGTATTTT. This chain connects TRBV7-3 to TRBJ2-3; perhaps D is TRBD1 or TRBD2 (6 bases each). Germline CDR1 and CDR2: SGHTA and FQGTGA. The CDR3 has 14 amino acids. V was pared by 2 bases and J by 6 bases, with 12 bases between.

Comment on this clone: The sample holds other DNA sequences that translate to the same CDR3. This chain joins TRBV18 and TRBJ1-4; D possibly corresponds to TRBD1 (5 bases). This CDR3 is 14 amino acids long. The V end lost 2 bases, the J end lost 5 bases, and 9 bases lay between the germline ends. The V gene's germline CDR1 is KGHSH and CDR2 LQKENI. The CDR3 protein is CASSPSGLNEKLFF. The CDR3 DNA reads TGTGCCAGCTCACCATCAGGGTTGAATGAAAAACTGTTTTTT.

The chain has TRBV11-1 and TRBJ2-3; D is unclear. Per germline, CDR1 SGHAT and CDR2 FQDESV (reference sequence). Between the trimmed V and J ends, which lost 0 bases and 6 bases, there was a span of 10 bases. This CDR3 contains 14 residues. The CDR3 coding sequence is TGTGCCAGCAGCTTAGCGCATACGTCTGATACGCAGTATTTT. Encoded protein: CASSLAHTSDTQYF.

The rearrangement links TRBV19 to TRBJ1-2; no clear D gene. The CDR3 spans 14 residues. Trimming stripped 6 bases from V and 4 bases from J, with 15 bases between. Germline V gives CDR1 LNHDA, CDR2 SQIVND (reference sequence). CDR3 coding DNA: TGTGCCAGTAGCGAACTCTTGGATTTCTATGGCTACACCTTC. Translating it yields CASSELLDFYGYTF.

The gene calls are TRBV14 and TRBJ2-5; 16 nucleotides agree with TRBD2. In germline, CDR1 is SGHDN, CDR2 FVKESK. This CDR3 has 21 amino acids. J was trimmed by 3 bases and V by 1 base; bases with no gene match: 14. This CDR3 reads CASSQARNSSGLAGGEETQYF. The CDR3 bases are TGTGCCAGCAGCCAAGCCAGAAACTCTTCGGGACTAGCGGGAGGGGAAGAGACCCAGTACTTC. The full variable domain, with the rest looked up from reference TRBV14 and TRBJ2-5, is EAGVTQFPSHSVIEKGQTVTLRCDPISGHDNLYWYRRVMGKEIKFLLHFVKESKQDESGMPNNRFLAERTGGTYSTLKVQPAELEDSGVYFCASSQARNSSGLAGGEETQYFGPGTRLLVL.

V and J are TRBV9 and TRBJ2-1, with D unresolved. Germline CDR1 and CDR2: SGDLS and YYNGEE. Trimming removed 0 bases from V and 1 base from J, with 8 bases in between. The CDR3 spans 15 residues. In DNA, the CDR3 is TGTGCCAGCAGCGTAGCCCGTGGTTCCTACAATGAGCAGTTCTTC. This codes for CASSVARGSYNEQFF. The full variable domain, rest sourced from reference TRBV9 and TRBJ2-1, is DSGVTQTPKHLITATGQRVTLRCSPRSGDLSVYWYQQSLDQGLQFLIQYYNGEERAKGNILERFSAQQFPDLHSELNLSSLELGDSALYFCASSVARGSYNEQFFGPGTRLTVL.

This rearrangement joins TRBV4-2 to TRBJ1-1, with a weak D call TRBD1 (6 bases). V dropped 5 bases and J dropped 7 bases, with 8 bases sitting between them. The germline V gene has CDR1 LGHNA and CDR2 YNFKEQ. The CDR3 covers 11 residues. The CDR3 loop is CASSTQGEAFF. Here the CDR3 DNA reads TGTGCCAGCAGCACACAGGGTGAAGCTTTCTTT.

V is TRBV9 and J is TRBJ2-6; D remains unclear. V lost 4 bases and J lost 0, with 14 bases in between. Germline V gives CDR1 SGDLS, CDR2 YYNGEE. The CDR3 length is 17 residues. The CDR3 sequence is CASSPYFRLSGANVLTF. DNA for the CDR3: TGTGCCAGCAGCCCATACTTTCGTCTCTCTGGGGCCAACGTCCTGACTTTC.

This chain uses TRBV11-1 with TRBJ2-3; D gene ambiguous. CDR1 and CDR2 from the germline V gene are SGHAT and FQDESV (reference sequence). V was clipped by 2 bases and J by 5 bases, with 11 bases between them. The CDR3 runs to 14 residues. CDR3 region: CASSLRLPQDTQYF. DNA for the CDR3: TGTGCCAGCAGCTTACGACTCCCCCAAGATACGCAGTATTTT.

With respect to this clone: Other DNA variants within this sample encode the same CDR3. J is TRBJ2-7 and V is TRBV6-5; 12 bases agree with TRBD2. CDR3 length: 14 amino acids. Germline V CDR1 and CDR2: MNHEY, SVGAGI. The J segment lost 2 bases and the V segment lost 6 bases, leaving 2 bases of the junction unmatched. For the CDR3, the DNA is TGTGCCAGCAGCCGGACTAGCGGGACCTACGAGCAGTACTTC. Translation: CASSRTSGTYEQYF.

This clone was observed a few times. This chain joins TRBV5-6 and TRBJ2-3; 11 positions match TRBD2. From germline, CDR1 is SGHDT and CDR2 YYEEEE. V gave up 0 bases and J gave up 4 bases; unmatched junction bases: 7. The CDR3 length is 17 residues. The DNA for the CDR3 is TGTGCCAGCAGCTTGGTCGGTAGCGGGGGGGCGGCAGATACGCAGTATTTT. This gives the protein CASSLVGSGGAADTQYF.

The V and J genes are TRBV11-2 and TRBJ2-3, with 7 bases matching TRBD2. The junction had 6 bases not matched to a gene; V was cut back by 4 bases and J by 11 bases. Germline V gene data show CDR1 as SGHAT and CDR2 as FQNNGV. CDR3 length: 12 residues. The DNA for the CDR3 is TGTGCCAGCAGCTCCCGAGGACTAGGGCAGTATTTT. This translates into CASSSRGLGQYF.

The chain's CDR3 is CASRLANEKLFF. In DNA form, the CDR3 reads TGTGCCAGTAGGTTGGCTAATGAAAAACTGTTTTTT. V gene TRBV19 combines with J gene TRBJ1-4; D unclear. There are 12 residues in the CDR3. Trimming stripped 6 bases from V and 3 bases from J, with 5 bases between. Germline lookup yields CDR1 LNHDA and CDR2 SQIVND (reference sequence). The full variable domain, completed using reference TRBV19 and TRBJ1-4, is DGGITQSPKYLFRKEGQNVTLSCEQNLNHDAMYWYRQDPGQGLRLIYYSQIVNDFQKGDIAEGYSVSREKKESFPLTVTSAQKNPTAFYLCASRLANEKLFFGSGTQLSVL.

The V call is TRBV2, the J call TRBJ2-2, with D possibly TRBD1 on 6 matching bases. The CDR3 sequence is 14 residues long. Per germline, CDR1 SNHLY and CDR2 FYNNEI. Trimming left V 4 bases short and J 4 bases short, with 10 bases between. The CDR3 DNA reads as TGTGCCAGCAGTGTGGCAGGGGCCACCGGGGAGCTGTTTTTT. It is translated as CASSVAGATGELFF.

The CDR3 DNA is TGTGCCAGCAGCTTATTTGGCTGGGACCAAGAGACCCAGTACTTC. Its protein product is CASSLFGWDQETQYF. The chain employs TRBV5-6 and TRBJ2-5; D remains ambiguous. Germline V lookup: CDR1 SGHDT, CDR2 YYEEEE. The CDR3 loop spans 15 amino acids. Trimming removed 2 bases at V and 0 bases at J, with 11 bases between.

This chain links TRBV6-1 with TRBJ1-2, with D tentatively TRBD1 (6 bases). The CDR3 runs 13 residues. Germline CDR1 reads MNHNS; CDR2 reads SASEGT. V lost 5 bases, J lost 4 bases, and 11 bases lay in between. The CDR3 reads CASSSDRIYGYTF. CDR3 coding DNA: TGTGCCAGCAGTTCAGACAGGATCTATGGCTACACCTTC.